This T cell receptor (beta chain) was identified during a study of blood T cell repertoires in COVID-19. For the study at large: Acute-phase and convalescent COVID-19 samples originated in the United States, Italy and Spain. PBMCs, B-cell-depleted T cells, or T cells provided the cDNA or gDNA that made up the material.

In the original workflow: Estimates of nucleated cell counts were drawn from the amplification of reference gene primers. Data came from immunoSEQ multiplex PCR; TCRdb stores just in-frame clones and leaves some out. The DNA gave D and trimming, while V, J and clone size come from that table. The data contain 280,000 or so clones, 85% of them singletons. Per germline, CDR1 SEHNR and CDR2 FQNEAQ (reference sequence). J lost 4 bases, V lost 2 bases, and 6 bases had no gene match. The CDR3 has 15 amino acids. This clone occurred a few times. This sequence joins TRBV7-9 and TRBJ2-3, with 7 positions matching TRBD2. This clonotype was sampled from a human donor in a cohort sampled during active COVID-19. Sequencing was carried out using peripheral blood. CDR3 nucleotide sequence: TGTGCCAGCAGCTTACAGCGGGAAGCTGCAGATACGCAGTATTTT. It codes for CASSLQREAADTQYF.